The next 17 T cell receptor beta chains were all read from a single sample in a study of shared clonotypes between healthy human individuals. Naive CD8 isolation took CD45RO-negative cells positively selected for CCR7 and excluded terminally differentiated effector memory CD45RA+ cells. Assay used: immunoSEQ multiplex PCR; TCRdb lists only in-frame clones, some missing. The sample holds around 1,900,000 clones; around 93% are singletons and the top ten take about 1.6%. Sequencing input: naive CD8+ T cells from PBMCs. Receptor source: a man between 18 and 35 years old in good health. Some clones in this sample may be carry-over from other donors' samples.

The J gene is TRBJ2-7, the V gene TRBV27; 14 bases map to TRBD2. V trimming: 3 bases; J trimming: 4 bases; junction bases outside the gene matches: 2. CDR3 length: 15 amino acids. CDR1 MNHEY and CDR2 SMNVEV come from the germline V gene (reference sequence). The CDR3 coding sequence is TGTGCCAGCAGTTTCGGGACTAGCGGGAGATACGAGCAGTACTTC. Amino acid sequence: CASSFGTSGRYEQYF.

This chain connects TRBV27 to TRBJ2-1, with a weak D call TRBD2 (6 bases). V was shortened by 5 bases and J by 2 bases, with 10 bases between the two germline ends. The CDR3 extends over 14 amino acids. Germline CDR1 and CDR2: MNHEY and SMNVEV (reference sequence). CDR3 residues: CASSKTGAYNEQFF. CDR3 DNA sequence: TGTGCCAGCAGTAAAACGGGAGCCTACAATGAGCAGTTCTTC.

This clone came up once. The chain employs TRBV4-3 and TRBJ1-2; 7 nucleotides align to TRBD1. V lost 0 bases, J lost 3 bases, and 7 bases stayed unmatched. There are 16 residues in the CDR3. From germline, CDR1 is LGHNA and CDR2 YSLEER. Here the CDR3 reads CASSQDFSGTDYGYTF. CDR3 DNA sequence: TGCGCCAGCAGCCAAGATTTCTCCGGGACAGACTATGGCTACACCTTC.

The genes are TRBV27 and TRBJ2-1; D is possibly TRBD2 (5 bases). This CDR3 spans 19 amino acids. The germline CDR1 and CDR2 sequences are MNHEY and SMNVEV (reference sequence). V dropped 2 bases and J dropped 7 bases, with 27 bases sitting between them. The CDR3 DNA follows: TGTGCCAGCAGTTTAATCCCCGCGCGGTGGAGGACTCTACCAAATGAGCAGTTCTTC. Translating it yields CASSLIPARWRTLPNEQFF.

The CDR3 DNA reads TGTGCCAGCCAAACAGGGGGCGAAGCTTTCTTT. Encoded protein: CASQTGGEAFF. The V gene is TRBV7-9, the J gene TRBJ1-1; the match to TRBD1 covers 9 bases. The CDR3 totals 11 residues. CDR1 is SEHNR, CDR2 FQNEAQ, per germline (reference sequence). The trim removed 8 bases at V and 8 bases at J, leaving 3 bases unmatched.

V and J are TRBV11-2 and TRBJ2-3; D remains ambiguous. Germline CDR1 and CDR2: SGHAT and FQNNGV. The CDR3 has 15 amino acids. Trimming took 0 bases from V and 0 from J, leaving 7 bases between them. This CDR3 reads CASSLEEFSTDTQYF. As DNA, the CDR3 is TGTGCCAGCAGCTTAGAAGAGTTTAGCACAGATACGCAGTATTTT. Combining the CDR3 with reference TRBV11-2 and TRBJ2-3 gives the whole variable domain EAGVAQSPRYKIIEKRQSVAFWCNPISGHATLYWYQQILGQGPKLLIQFQNNGVVDDSQLPKDRFSAERLKGVDSTLKIQPAKLEDSAVYLCASSLEEFSTDTQYFGPGTRLTVL.

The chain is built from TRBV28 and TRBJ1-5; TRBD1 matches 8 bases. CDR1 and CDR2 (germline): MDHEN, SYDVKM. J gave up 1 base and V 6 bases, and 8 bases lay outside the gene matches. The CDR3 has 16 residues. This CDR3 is CASSLWTGKSNQPQHF. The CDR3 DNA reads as TGTGCCAGCAGCCTCTGGACAGGGAAGAGCAATCAGCCCCAGCATTTT.

Here the CDR3 reads CASSRTGEEETQYF. The CDR3 DNA reads as TGTGCCAGCAGTCGGACAGGAGAAGAAGAGACCCAGTACTTC. The chain uses TRBV6-5 and TRBJ2-5, with 7 nucleotides matching TRBD1. The germline gives CDR1 MNHEY, CDR2 SVGAGI. The CDR3 is made up of 14 amino acids. V was pared by 5 bases and J by 3 bases, with 6 bases of the junction left unmatched.

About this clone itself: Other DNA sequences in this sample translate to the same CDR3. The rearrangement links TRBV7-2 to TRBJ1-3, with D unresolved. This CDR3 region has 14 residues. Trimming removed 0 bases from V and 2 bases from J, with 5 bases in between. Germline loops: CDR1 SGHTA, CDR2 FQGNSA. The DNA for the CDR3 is TGTGCCAGCAGCTTAGCTGGCGCTGGAAACACCATATATTTT. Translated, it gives CASSLAGAGNTIYF.

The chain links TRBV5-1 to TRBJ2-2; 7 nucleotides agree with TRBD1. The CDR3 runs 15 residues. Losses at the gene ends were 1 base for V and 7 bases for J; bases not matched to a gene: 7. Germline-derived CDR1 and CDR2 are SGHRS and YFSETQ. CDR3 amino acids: CASSLPGQVHGELFF. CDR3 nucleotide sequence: TGCGCCAGCAGCTTGCCCGGACAGGTTCACGGGGAGCTGTTTTTT. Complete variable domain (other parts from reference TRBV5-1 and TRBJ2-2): KAGVTQTPRYLIKTRGQQVTLSCSPISGHRSVSWYQQTPGQGLQFLFEYFSETQRNKGNFPGRFSGRQFSNSRSEMNVSTLELGDSALYLCASSLPGQVHGELFFGEGSRLTVL.

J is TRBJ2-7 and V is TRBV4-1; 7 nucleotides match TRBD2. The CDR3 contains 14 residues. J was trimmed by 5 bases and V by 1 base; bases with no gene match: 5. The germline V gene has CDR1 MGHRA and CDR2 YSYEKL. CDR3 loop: CASSQGGGIHEQYF. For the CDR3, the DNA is TGCGCCAGCAGCCAAGGGGGAGGGATCCACGAGCAGTACTTC.

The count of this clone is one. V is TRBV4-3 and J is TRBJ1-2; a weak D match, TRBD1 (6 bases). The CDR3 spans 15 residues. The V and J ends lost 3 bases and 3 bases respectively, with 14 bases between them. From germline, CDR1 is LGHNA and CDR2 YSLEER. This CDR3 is CASSQDRDNYYGYTF. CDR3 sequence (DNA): TGCGCCAGCAGCCAGGACCGGGACAACTACTATGGCTACACCTTC.

CDR3 DNA: TGTGCCAGCGGGGGAGCCCTCAACACCGGGGAGCTGTTTTTT. Translating it yields CASGGALNTGELFF. V gene TRBV6-5 combines with J gene TRBJ2-2; D may be TRBD1 or TRBD2 (5 bases each). This CDR3 has 14 residues. CDR1 and CDR2 from the germline V gene are MNHEY and SVGAGI. V lost 8 bases to trimming and J lost 2 bases, with 12 bases between them.

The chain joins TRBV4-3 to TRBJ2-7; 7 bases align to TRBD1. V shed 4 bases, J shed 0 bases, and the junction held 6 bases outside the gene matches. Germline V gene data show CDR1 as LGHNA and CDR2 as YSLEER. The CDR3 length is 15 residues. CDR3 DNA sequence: TGCGCCAGCAGCCGAATCCGGGACAGCTCCTACGAGCAGTACTTC. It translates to CASSRIRDSSYEQYF.

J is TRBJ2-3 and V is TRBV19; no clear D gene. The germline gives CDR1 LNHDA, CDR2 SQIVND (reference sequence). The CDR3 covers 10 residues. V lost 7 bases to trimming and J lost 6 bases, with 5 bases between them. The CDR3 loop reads CASKADTQYF. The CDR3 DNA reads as TGTGCCAGTAAGGCTGATACGCAGTATTTT.

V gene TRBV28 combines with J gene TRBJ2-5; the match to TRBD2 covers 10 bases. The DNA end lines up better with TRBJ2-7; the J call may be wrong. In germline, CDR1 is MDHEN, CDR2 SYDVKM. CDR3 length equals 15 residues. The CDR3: CASSSRTSGSYEQYF. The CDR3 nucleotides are TGTGCCAGCAGTTCCCGGACTAGCGGATCCTACGAGCAGTACTTC.

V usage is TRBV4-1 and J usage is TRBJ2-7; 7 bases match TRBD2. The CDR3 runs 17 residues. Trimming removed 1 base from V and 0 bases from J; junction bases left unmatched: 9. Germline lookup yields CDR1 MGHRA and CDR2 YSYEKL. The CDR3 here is CASSQGSRLADSYEQYF. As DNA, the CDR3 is TGCGCCAGCAGCCAAGGATCGAGACTAGCAGACTCCTACGAGCAGTACTTC.